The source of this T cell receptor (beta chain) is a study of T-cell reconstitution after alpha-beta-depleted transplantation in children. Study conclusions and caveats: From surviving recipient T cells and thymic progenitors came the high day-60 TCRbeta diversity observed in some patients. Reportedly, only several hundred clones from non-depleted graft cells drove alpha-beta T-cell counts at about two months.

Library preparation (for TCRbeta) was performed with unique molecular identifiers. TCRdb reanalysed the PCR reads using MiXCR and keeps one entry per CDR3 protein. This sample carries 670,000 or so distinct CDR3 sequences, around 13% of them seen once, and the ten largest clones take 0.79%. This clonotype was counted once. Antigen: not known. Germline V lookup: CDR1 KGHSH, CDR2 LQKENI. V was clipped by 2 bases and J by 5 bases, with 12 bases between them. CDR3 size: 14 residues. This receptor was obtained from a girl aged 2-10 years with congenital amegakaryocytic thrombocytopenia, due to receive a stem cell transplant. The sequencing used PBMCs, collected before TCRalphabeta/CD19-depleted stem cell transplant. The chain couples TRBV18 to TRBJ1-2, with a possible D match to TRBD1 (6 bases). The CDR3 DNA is TGTGCCAGCTCACCATCGGACAGTGGATATGGCTACACCTTC. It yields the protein CASSPSDSGYGYTF.